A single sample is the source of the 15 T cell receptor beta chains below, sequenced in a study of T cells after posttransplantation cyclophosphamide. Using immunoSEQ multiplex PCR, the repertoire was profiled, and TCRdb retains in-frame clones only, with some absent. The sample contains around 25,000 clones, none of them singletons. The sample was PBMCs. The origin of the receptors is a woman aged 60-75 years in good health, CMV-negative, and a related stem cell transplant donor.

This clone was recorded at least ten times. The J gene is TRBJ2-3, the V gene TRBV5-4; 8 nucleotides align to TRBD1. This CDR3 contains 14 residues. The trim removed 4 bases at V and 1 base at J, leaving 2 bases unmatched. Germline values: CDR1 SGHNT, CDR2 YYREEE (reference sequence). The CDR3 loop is CASSPDRGTDTQYF. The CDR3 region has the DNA TGTGCCAGCAGCCCGGACAGGGGCACAGATACGCAGTATTTT. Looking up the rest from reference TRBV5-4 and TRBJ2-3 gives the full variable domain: ETGVTQSPTHLIKTRGQQVTLRCSSQSGHNTVSWYQQALGQGPQFIFQYYREEENGRGNFPPRFSGLQFPNYSSELNVNALELDDSALYLCASSPDRGTDTQYFGPGTRLTVL.

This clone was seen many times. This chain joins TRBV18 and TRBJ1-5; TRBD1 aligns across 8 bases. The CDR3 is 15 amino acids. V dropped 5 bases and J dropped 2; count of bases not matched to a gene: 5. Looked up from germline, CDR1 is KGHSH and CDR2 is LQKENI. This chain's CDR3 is CASSTTGVGNQPQHF. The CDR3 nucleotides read TGTGCCAGCTCAACGACAGGGGTGGGCAATCAGCCCCAGCATTTT.

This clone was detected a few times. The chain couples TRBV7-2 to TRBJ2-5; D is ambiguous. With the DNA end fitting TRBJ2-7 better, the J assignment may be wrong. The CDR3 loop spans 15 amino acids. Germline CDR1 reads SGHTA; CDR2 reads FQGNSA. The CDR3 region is CASSLQRALGYEQYF. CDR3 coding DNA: TGTGCCAGCAGCCTGCAGCGAGCACTTGGCTACGAGCAGTACTTC.

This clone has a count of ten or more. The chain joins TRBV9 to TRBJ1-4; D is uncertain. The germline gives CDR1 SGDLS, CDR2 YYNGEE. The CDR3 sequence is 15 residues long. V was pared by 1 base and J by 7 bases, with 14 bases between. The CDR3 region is CASSVRGVEGEKLFF. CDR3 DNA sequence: TGTGCCAGCAGCGTACGAGGCGTAGAAGGTGAAAAACTGTTTTTT.

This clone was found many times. The CDR3 sequence is CASSLVDKDSPLHF. In DNA form, the CDR3 reads TGTGCCAGCAGCTTAGTGGACAAGGATTCACCCCTCCACTTT. The chain has TRBV7-8 and TRBJ1-6, with D tentatively TRBD1 (5 bases). Germline lookup yields CDR1 SGHVS and CDR2 FQNEAQ. V was clipped by 1 base and J by 8 bases, with 9 bases between them. The CDR3 contains 14 residues.

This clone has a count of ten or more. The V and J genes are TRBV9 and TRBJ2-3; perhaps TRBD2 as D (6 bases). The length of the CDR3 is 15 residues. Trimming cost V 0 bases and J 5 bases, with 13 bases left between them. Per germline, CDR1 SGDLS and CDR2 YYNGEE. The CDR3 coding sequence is TGTGCCAGCAGCGTAGGCCAGACGGGGGAAGATACGCAGTATTTT. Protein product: CASSVGQTGEDTQYF.

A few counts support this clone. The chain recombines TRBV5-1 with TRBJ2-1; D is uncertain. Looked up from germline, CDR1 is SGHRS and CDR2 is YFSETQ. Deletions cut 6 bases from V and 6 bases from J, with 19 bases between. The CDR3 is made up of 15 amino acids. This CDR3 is CASIVEEKFFNEQFF. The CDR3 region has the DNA TGCGCCAGCATAGTCGAGGAAAAGTTTTTCAATGAGCAGTTCTTC.

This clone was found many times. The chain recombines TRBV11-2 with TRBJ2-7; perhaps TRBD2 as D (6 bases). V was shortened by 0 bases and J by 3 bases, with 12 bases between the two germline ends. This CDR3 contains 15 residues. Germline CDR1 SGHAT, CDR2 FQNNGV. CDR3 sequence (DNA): TGTGCCAGCAGCTTAGACCGGGACTTGAGCTACGAGCAGTACTTC. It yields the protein CASSLDRDLSYEQYF.

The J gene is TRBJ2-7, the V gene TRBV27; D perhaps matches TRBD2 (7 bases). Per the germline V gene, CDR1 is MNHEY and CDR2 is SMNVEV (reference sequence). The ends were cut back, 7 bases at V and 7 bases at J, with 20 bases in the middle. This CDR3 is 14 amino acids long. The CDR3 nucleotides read TGTGCCAGCAAAGGATGGGGGGGGGCCAGAGAGCAGTACGTC. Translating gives CASKGWGGAREQYV.

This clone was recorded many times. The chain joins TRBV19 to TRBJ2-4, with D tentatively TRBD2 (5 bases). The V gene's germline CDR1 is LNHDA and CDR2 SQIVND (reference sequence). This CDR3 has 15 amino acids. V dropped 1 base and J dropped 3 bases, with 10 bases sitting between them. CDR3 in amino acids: CASSIGGHDKNIQYF. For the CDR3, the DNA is TGTGCCAGTAGTATAGGCGGGCACGACAAAAACATTCAGTACTTC.

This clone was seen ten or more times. The CDR3 DNA follows: TGCGCCAGCAGCGGGGGGATGGACAGGGGTCCCAATGAGCAGTTCTTC. Its protein is CASSGGMDRGPNEQFF. This chain links TRBV5-1 with TRBJ2-1, with 9 nucleotides matching TRBD1. V was clipped by 4 bases and J by 6 bases; unmatched bases: 11. The CDR3 length is 16 residues. Per germline, CDR1 SGHRS and CDR2 YFSETQ.

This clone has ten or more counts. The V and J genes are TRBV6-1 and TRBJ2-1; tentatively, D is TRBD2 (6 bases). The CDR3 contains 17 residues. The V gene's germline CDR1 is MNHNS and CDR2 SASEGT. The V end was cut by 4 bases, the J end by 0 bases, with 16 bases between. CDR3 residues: CASSGAYGGSSYNEQFF. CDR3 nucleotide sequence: TGTGCCAGCAGTGGGGCTTACGGAGGGAGCTCCTACAATGAGCAGTTCTTC.

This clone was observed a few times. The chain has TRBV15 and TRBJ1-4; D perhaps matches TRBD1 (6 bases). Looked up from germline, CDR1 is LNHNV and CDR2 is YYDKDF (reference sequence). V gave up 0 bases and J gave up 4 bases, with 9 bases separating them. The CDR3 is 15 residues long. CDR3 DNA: TGTGCCACCAGCAGAGATAAGGGACATAATGAAAAACTGTTTTTT. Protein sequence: CATSRDKGHNEKLFF.

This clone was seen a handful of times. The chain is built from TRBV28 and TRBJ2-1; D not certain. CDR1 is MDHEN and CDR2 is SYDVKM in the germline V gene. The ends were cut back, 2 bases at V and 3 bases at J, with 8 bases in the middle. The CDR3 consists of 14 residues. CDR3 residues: CASSLPERYNEQFF. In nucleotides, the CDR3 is TGTGCCAGCAGTTTACCAGAGCGCTACAATGAGCAGTTCTTC.

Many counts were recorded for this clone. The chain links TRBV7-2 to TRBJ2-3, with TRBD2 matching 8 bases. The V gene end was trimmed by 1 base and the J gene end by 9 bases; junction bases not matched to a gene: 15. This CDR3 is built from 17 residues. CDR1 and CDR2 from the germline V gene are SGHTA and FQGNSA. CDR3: CASSLDPAGLGGGTQYF. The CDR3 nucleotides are TGTGCCAGCAGCTTAGACCCAGCGGGACTAGGGGGGGGCACGCAGTATTTT. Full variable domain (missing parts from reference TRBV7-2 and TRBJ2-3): GAGVSQSPSNKVTEKGKDVELRCDPISGHTALYWYRQSLGQGLEFLIYFQGNSAPDKSGLPSDRFSAERTGGSVSTLTIQRTQQEDSAVYLCASSLDPAGLGGGTQYFGPGTRLTVL.